This paragraph covers one T cell receptor beta chain sequence. Its antigen is unknown. This record comes from a study of graft-versus-host responses after intestinal transplantation. Study observations and caveats: GvH clones occurred in recipient marrow; some first appeared in ileum or blood.

The CDR3 contains 14 residues. Germline V gene data show CDR1 as SGHVS and CDR2 as FNYEAQ. Sequenced by immunoSEQ multiplex PCR; TCRdb stores in-frame clones only, minus some. In the table there are 43,000 or so clones, just under 95% of which are singletons. Sequencing used PBMCs, obtained about 320 days after intestinal transplant. This sequence originates from a human patient who received an intestinal transplant, so some T cells may come from the graft donor. J is TRBJ2-5 and V is TRBV7-6; 9 nucleotides align to TRBD1. The J call may not be correct, given that the DNA end is closer to TRBJ2-7. The CDR3 region is CASSVGTGQYEQYF. For the CDR3, the DNA is TGTGCCAGCAGCGTCGGGACAGGGCAGTACGAGCAGTACTTC.